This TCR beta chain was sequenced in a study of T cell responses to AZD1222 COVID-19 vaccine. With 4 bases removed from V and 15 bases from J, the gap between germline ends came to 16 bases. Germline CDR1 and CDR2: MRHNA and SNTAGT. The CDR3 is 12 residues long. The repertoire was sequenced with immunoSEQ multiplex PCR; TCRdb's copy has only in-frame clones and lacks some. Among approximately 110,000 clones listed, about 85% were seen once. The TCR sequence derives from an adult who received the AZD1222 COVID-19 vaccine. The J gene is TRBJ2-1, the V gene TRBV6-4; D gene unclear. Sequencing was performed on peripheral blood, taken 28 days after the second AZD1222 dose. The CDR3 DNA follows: TGTGCCAGCAGTGCTCTCCTGGTATTTTGGTTCTTC. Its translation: CASSALLVFWFF.